The clone carrying this TCR beta chain was observed at least ten times. As for time point: newly diagnosed GD, antithyroid drugs for less than 3 months. PBMC-derived RNA was used for the TCR library. Clinicians diagnosed Graves' disease using American Thyroid Association guidelines. V was trimmed by 6 bases and J by 3 bases, leaving 21 bases between them. The germline V gene encodes CDR1 SEHNR and CDR2 FQNEAQ (reference sequence). This CDR3 region has 16 residues. Building the TCR beta libraries relied on iRepertoire HTBI primers, and CDR3 regions underwent Arm-PCR. TCRdb reanalysed the multiplex PCR reads using MiXCR and keeps one entry per CDR3 protein. The data hold about 470,000 distinct CDR3 sequences, with more than 13% observed a single time. This entry comes from a study of regulatory T cells in long-lasting Graves disease. At the level of the study: Patients newly diagnosed with Graves' had been on antithyroid drugs for under 3 months.

These data were also reused for a study on T cells in Graves' hyperthyroidism and ophthalmopathy. That source notes: In the first-round RT-PCR of the TCR CDR3, the HTBI primer set was used. Using 13 V-J features, a model discriminated ophthalmopathy from stable hyperthyroidism.

The receptor was isolated from a woman aged 25 to 45 with Graves disease. The material sequenced was peripheral blood mononuclear cells (PBMCs), taken at new diagnosis, from a patient treated with antithyroid drugs. The chain employs TRBV7-9 and TRBJ2-7; TRBD1 or TRBD2 may be the D gene (5 bases each). The CDR3 DNA is TGTGCCAGCAGTAGGTATCAAGGGACGGTCCACTACGAGCAGTACTTC. Its translation is CASSRYQGTVHYEQYF.